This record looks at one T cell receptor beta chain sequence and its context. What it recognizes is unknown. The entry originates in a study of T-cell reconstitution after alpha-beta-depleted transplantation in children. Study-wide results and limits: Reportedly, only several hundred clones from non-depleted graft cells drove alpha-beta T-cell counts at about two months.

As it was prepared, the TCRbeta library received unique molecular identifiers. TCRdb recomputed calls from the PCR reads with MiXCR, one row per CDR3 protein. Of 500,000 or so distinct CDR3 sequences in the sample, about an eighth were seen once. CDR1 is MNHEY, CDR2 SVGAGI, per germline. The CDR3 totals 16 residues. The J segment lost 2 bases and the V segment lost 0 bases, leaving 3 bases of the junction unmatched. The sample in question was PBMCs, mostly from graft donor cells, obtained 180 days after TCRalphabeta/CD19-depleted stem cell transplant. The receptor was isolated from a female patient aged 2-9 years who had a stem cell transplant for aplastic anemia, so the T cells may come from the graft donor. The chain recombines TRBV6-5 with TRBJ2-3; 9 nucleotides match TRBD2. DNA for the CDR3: TGTGCCAGCAGTTACTCGTCTAGCGGGACCACAGATACGCAGTATTTT. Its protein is CASSYSSSGTTDTQYF.